This record concerns one TCR beta chain sequence. No antigen is known for it. The CDR3 is cut off 3 residues early in the read; its end comes from the germline J gene. This sample is drawn from a study of T cells in women clearing cervical HPV infection (dated by TCRdb to the late 2010s). For the wider study: Cases were 20 to 25 women with histologically confirmed HPV16-related CIN3 or worse, including a couple of invasive cancers. Since only a few of the women had HLA typing available, the possibility that HLA type was acting as a confounder could not be ruled out. Cases and controls were matched on age within five years and on year of sample collection. This exploratory proof-of-principle case-control study, nested within the Guanacaste HPV Natural History Study in Costa Rica, compared TCR repertoires among women with different cervical HPV16 outcomes. Case blood was taken at the visit when the lesion was first identified, whereas control blood was taken when infection was no longer detected. Five blinded duplicates per group were added as quality controls, so that about 60 samples were obtained: roughly 50 participants and 10 replicates. For cases, the median interval between lesion detection and blood sampling was more than 130 days, with an interquartile range of about 85 to 220 days. A median age of almost 35 years was observed in cases versus approximately 40 in controls, and no significant differences in baseline characteristics were found. The roughly 25 controls were women who cleared a single incident HPV16 infection within 12 months without developing precancer or cancer. The parent cohort enrolled 9,000 to 13,000 women aged 18 or older in Guanacaste, Costa Rica, in about 1992 to 1995 and followed the women for roughly 7 years.

Every participant had a single incident cervical HPV16 infection, and women with prevalent HPV16 infections were excluded. Cervical HPV DNA was detected with MY09/MY11 PCR, and genotyping was done with dot-blot hybridization. Roughly 15 mL of heparinized blood were centrifuged, and the buffy coat was aliquoted, frozen at -30°C, then stored at -80°C. QIAGEN kits were used to extract genomic DNA from buffy coat specimens. The CDR3 runs 14 residues from the cysteine to the phenylalanine. The CDR3 was read in part: 33 bases, with the frame set at base 1. Taken from the germline V gene, the CDR1 and CDR2 loops are SGHRS and YFSETQ. V is shortened by 2 bases, J by 4 bases, and the region joining them spans 12 bases. Paper-wide results and their limitations: Because T-cell numbers per sample were unknown, differences in richness could reflect varying T-cell content rather than repertoire biology. Because of the cross-sectional design, the study could not determine whether the associations came before infection or resulted from infection, and neither effector/memory subsets nor HPV-specific T cells were isolated. Lower TRBV6-7 relative abundance was observed in cases than in controls (around 0.1% versus 0.15%; Bonferroni P = 0.0008). Significantly higher TCR repertoire richness was observed in CIN3+ cases than in controls across sequencing depths, whereas no difference in evenness was found. Random forest classifiers that combined richness and V gene abundances separated cases from controls with an estimated AUC of under 0.85.

Using the immunoSEQ assay, multiplex PCR amplified TCR beta CDR3 regions from an average of about 1,300 ng of genomic DNA per sample. The assay corrected primer bias using a complete synthetic TCR repertoire to establish an amplification baseline. Amplicons were sequenced on the Illumina platform. The original pipeline was this. Error correction of the sequences involved clustering with frequency ratios plus a modified nearest-neighbor algorithm, after which the sequences were analyzed in the immunoSEQ Analyzer using IMGT gene definitions. At each rarefaction depth, TCR richness and evenness were averaged across 20 rarefaction repeats, and samples with fewer sequences than that depth were excluded. Wilcoxon rank sum tests with FDR correction were used to compare V, D and J gene relative abundances between the groups. In the blinded duplicates, the intraclass correlation was around 96% for TCR richness and averaged about 79% across 65 to 75 gene segments. Entries here come from immuneACCESS through TCRdb and include only in-frame sequences with V and J called. Some clones fail to appear in such tables; in the studies checked, an unresolved V gene covers under half of the shortfall, and the cause of the remainder is unknown. The DNA gave D and trimming, while V, J and clone size come from that table. The table for this sample records around 38,000 clones. The ten largest account for 7.6% of the sample.

This clonotype was obtained from a woman between 18 and 69 years old with a cervical HPV16 infection that either progressed to CIN3+ or cleared (not recorded which). This chain joins TRBV5-1 to TRBJ1-2; the D gene cannot be resolved reliably. Sequenced input: blood buffy coat. The CDR3 protein sequence reads: CASSFREGPYGYTF. CDR3 DNA (partial): TGCGCCAGCAGCTTTCGAGAGGGTCCCTATGGC. With all but the CDR3 taken from the reference TRBV5-1 and TRBJ1-2 genes, the full variable domain is: KAGVTQTPRYLIKTRGQQVTLSCSPISGHRSVSWYQQTPGQGLQFLFEYFSETQRNKGNFPGRFSGRQFSNSRSEMNVSTLELGDSALYLCASSFREGPYGYTFGSGTRLTVV.